The rows below give T cell receptor beta chains drawn from one sample of a study of CD8 T cells in ankylosing spondylitis. MiXCR was run by TCRdb on the 5' RACE reads, yielding one entry per CDR3 protein. Of about 160,000 distinct CDR3 sequences listed, 15% to 20% are singletons. Specimen: blood, either unsorted or a sorted T cell fraction (not recorded which). The receptor source for this set is a male donor with ankylosing spondylitis or in good health (not recorded which). Both conserved end residues are part of each CDR3. Each record gives: D gene, J gene, V gene, clone size, CDR3 DNA, CDR3 protein. A D gene is named only where the DNA matches it firmly. Clone sizes are given selectively: once, few, many, or a class where the clone is expanded.

TRBD1 TRBJ1-1 TRBV28 once TGTGCCAGCACTCTTATCCCCCGGACAGGGACAGACACTGAAGCTTTCTTT CASTLIPRTGTDTEAFF
TRBD1 TRBJ1-2 TRBV5-1 few TGCGCCAGCAGCTTCGGACAGGCTAACTATGGCTACACCTTC CASSFGQANYGYTF
TRBD2 TRBJ2-1 TRBV7-9 - TGTGCCAGCAGCTTCCCCACTAGCGGGAGTAGGAATGAGCAGTTCTTC CASSFPTSGSRNEQFF
TRBD1 TRBJ1-1 TRBV28 many TGTGCCAGCAGCTTCTCCCTGGACAGGGGCCGGAACACTGAAGCTTTCTTT CASSFSLDRGRNTEAFF
- TRBJ1-1 TRBV5-1 many TGCGCCAGCAGGCATGCAGGGGCCGGGAACACTGAAGCTTTCTTT CASRHAGAGNTEAFF
- TRBJ1-1 TRBV29-1 many TGCAGCGGATTTCTAGCGAACACTGAAGCTTTCTTT CSGFLANTEAFF
TRBD1 TRBJ1-5 TRBV15 few TGTGCCACCAGCAGAGGCCTTGGGACAGAGAATCAGCCCCAGCATTTT CATSRGLGTENQPQHF
- TRBJ1-2 TRBV9 many TGTGCCAGCAGCGATCCTGGGGAGAATGGCTACACCTTC CASSDPGENGYTF
TRBD1 TRBJ1-5 TRBV12-3/TRBV12-4 - TGTGCCAGCAGCAGGACAGGTCGGGAGCAGCCCCAGCATTTT CASSRTGREQPQHF
- TRBJ1-1 TRBV20-1 many TGCAGTGCTAGACCCTACATGAACACTGAAGCTTTCTTT CSARPYMNTEAFF
- TRBJ1-5 TRBV5-4 many TGTGCCAGCAGCCGCGACGGAGGCAATCAGCCCCAGCATTTT CASSRDGGNQPQHF
TRBD1 TRBJ2-2 TRBV6-1 - TGTGCCACTCGGGACAGTAACACCGGGGAGCTGTTTTTT CATRDSNTGELFF
TRBD2 TRBJ2-5 TRBV6-2/TRBV6-3 few TGTGCCAGCAGTTACCCACTTTACCGGACTAGCGCGGAGACCCAGTACTTC CASSYPLYRTSAETQYF
- TRBJ2-1 TRBV7-2 few TGTGCCAGCAGCTTTGCTAGCGCCGCTGTCTCCTACAATGAGCAGTTCTTC CASSFASAAVSYNEQFF
- TRBJ2-7 TRBV10-3 many TGTGCCATCAGTACGGTAGGTTACGAGCAGTACTTC CAISTVGYEQYF
TRBD1 TRBJ2-7 TRBV2 few TGTGCCAGCAGTGAAAACAGGGGTGGGTACGAGCAGTACTTC CASSENRGGYEQYF
TRBD1 TRBJ2-1 TRBV23-1 - TGCGCCAGCAGTCCGTTGGAGGACAGGGCCTTCAATGAGCAGTTCTTC CASSPLEDRAFNEQFF
- TRBJ2-4 TRBV20-1 many TGCAGTGCTCGTAGCGGACCCAAAAACATTCAGTACTTC CSARSGPKNIQYF
TRBD1 TRBJ1-1 TRBV12-3/TRBV12-4 many TGTGCCAGCAGTTCCTTGACAGGGGGCGAAGCTTTCTTT CASSSLTGGEAFF
- TRBJ2-5 TRBV10-3 - TGTGCCATCAGTGATCCGGGCGGACAAGAGACCCAGTACTTC CAISDPGGQETQYF
- TRBJ2-7 TRBV27 - TGTGCCAGCAGAAAACAGGGATTAATTTACGAGCAGTACTTC CASRKQGLIYEQYF
- TRBJ2-2 TRBV5-1 many TGCGCCAGCAGCGGGGACGGGAACACCGGGGAGCTGTTTTTT CASSGDGNTGELFF
- TRBJ1-2 TRBV28 - TGTGCCAGCAGTCCCCAACGTAAGGGGCACTATGGCTACACCTTC CASSPQRKGHYGYTF
TRBD1 TRBJ1-5 TRBV6-5 many TGTGCCAGCAGTTGGACAGGGGCGAGCAATCAGCCCCAGCATTTT CASSWTGASNQPQHF
- TRBJ2-7 TRBV3-1 - TGTGCCAGCAGCCCCCTTGGGTCCTTCTACGAGCAGTACTTC CASSPLGSFYEQYF
- TRBJ1-1 TRBV4-2 many TGTGCCAGCAGCCGCCCTCACCCCGGGGCTAGGAACACTGAAGCTTTCTTT CASSRPHPGARNTEAFF
- TRBJ2-3 TRBV6-5 - TGTGCCAGCAGTTTTAGGGGGAGGTCCACAGATACGCAGTATTTT CASSFRGRSTDTQYF
- TRBJ1-4 TRBV6-1 few TGTGCCAGCACCCTCAACGCGGGGACGGGAGCAACTAATGAAAAACTGTTTTTT CASTLNAGTGATNEKLFF
- TRBJ2-2 TRBV12-3/TRBV12-4 - TGTGCCAGCAGTTTGTCGAGCCTGGGCACCGGGGAGCTGTTTTTT CASSLSSLGTGELFF
TRBD1 TRBJ2-1 TRBV10-3 many TGTGCCATCAGTGCATCATCGGGACAGGGGGCCTACAATGAGCAGTTCTTC CAISASSGQGAYNEQFF
- TRBJ2-1 TRBV3-1 - TGTGCCAGCAGCCAAGGGGGGATCTACAATGAGCAGCTCTTC CASSQGGIYNEQLF
TRBD2 TRBJ2-5 TRBV5-1 - TGCGCCAGCAGCTCCGTTTGGACTAGCGGGGGCCAAGAGACCCAGTACTTC CASSSVWTSGGQETQYF
- TRBJ2-7 TRBV6-1 once TGTGCCAGTGAGGGGGGGAGAGCCTACGAGCAGTACTTC CASEGGRAYEQYF
- TRBJ2-3 TRBV5-4 many TGTGCCAGCAGCCGGGACAGCACAGATACGCAGTATTTT CASSRDSTDTQYF
TRBD2 TRBJ2-2 TRBV12-3/TRBV12-4 few TGTGCCAGCAGCGGGACTAGCGGGTTTACCGGGGAGCTGTTTTTT CASSGTSGFTGELFF
- TRBJ2-1 TRBV28 many TGTGCCAGCGAAAGAGGCTACAATGAGCAGTTCTTC CASERGYNEQFF
- TRBJ2-2 TRBV28 many TGTGCCAGCAGAGTAGCGCGAGGGTTGAAAACCGGGGAGCTGTTTTTT CASRVARGLKTGELFF
TRBD1 TRBJ2-1 TRBV24-1 many TGTGCCACCAGTGATTCGGGACAGGGGGTTCATGAGCAGTTCTTC CATSDSGQGVHEQFF
- TRBJ2-2 TRBV6-1 many TGTGCCAGCAGATTTAAGGGGGTAACCGGGGAGCTGTTTTTT CASRFKGVTGELFF
TRBD2 TRBJ2-1 TRBV28 few TGTGCCAGCAGTTTACCCGCGGGACTAGCGGGAGGGTGGCATGAGCAGTTCTTC CASSLPAGLAGGWHEQFF
- TRBJ2-1 TRBV11-2 - TGTGCCAGCCAGGCGTACAATGAGCAGTTCTTC CASQAYNEQFF
- TRBJ2-2 TRBV20-1 many TGCAGTGCTAGAGATGTCGGGGGTAACACCGGGGAGCTGTTTTTT CSARDVGGNTGELFF
- TRBJ1-5 TRBV20-1 many TGCAGTGCTAGCCAGGGACGGATCAATCAGCCCCAGCATTTT CSASQGRINQPQHF
- TRBJ2-2 TRBV5-1 - TGCGCCAGCAGCTTCGCGGGGACAGTGAACACCGGGGAGCTGTTTTTT CASSFAGTVNTGELFF
TRBD2 TRBJ2-5 TRBV10-3 many TGTGCCATCAGTGGGGTTAGCGGGAGATTAGAGACCCAGTACTTC CAISGVSGRLETQYF
- TRBJ1-4 TRBV7-9 - TGTGCCAGCAGCTTAGCGGCGGCTAATGAAAAACTGTTTTTT CASSLAAANEKLFF
- TRBJ2-2 TRBV28 few TGTGCCAGCAGTTTGACGGCCACCGGGGAGCTGTTTTTT CASSLTATGELFF
TRBD2 TRBJ2-7 TRBV19 few TGTGCCAGTAGTATAGACAAGACTAGCGGGAGCTACGAGCAGTACTTC CASSIDKTSGSYEQYF
- TRBJ2-3 TRBV5-6 many TGTGCCAGCAGTATGTCGGGAGCAGATACGCAGTATTTT CASSMSGADTQYF
TRBD1 TRBJ2-7 TRBV12-3/TRBV12-4 many TGTGCCAGCAGTTTAAGGGACAGGGGAGAGCAGTACTTC CASSLRDRGEQYF
- TRBJ2-2 TRBV6-2/TRBV6-3 - TGTGCCAGCAGTATAACCGGGGAGCTGTTTTTT CASSITGELFF
- TRBJ1-2 TRBV20-1 many TGCAGTGCGCGAGAGGGAGGGTTAAGTGGCTACACCTTC CSAREGGLSGYTF
- TRBJ2-7 TRBV20-1 many TGCAGTGCTAGAGCCCCGGACGGGAGCTCCTACGAGCAGTACTTC CSARAPDGSSYEQYF
- TRBJ2-4 TRBV27 many TGTGCCAGCAGTAACAGGGTGGGCAAAAACATTCAGTACTTC CASSNRVGKNIQYF
- TRBJ1-2 TRBV2 - TGTGCCGGCAGTGACCGAGTAGAGGACTATGGCTACACCTTC CAGSDRVEDYGYTF
TRBD2 TRBJ2-1 TRBV5-4 many TGTGCCAGCAGCTTGGCACGCGCGGGGGTGTACAATGAGCAGTTCTTC CASSLARAGVYNEQFF
- TRBJ2-7 TRBV10-2 many TGCGCCAGCAGTGAAACCGGGTACGAGCAGTACTTC CASSETGYEQYF
- TRBJ2-4 TRBV18 few TGTGCCAGCTCACCACCTATACAGGGGAGGAAAAACATTCAGTACTTC CASSPPIQGRKNIQYF
- TRBJ1-2 TRBV21-1 - TGTGCCAACAGCAAATTAAGGGGGGACTATGGCTACACCTTC CANSKLRGDYGYTF
- TRBJ1-5 TRBV7-9 - TGTGCCAGCAGCTTCCCCGATCAGCCCCAGCATTTT CASSFPDQPQHF